This is a list of T cell receptor beta chains from one sample in a study of glioma-infiltrating T cells after dendritic cell vaccination. Using immunoSEQ multiplex PCR, the repertoire was profiled, and TCRdb retains in-frame clones only, with some absent. Seen here are more than 95,000 clones, roughly 76% observed once, and the top ten hold 12%. The material was blood, obtained before dendritic cell vaccination. Receptors were obtained from a human donor with glioblastoma. The CDR3 runs from the conserved cysteine through the conserved F or W. Fields, in order: clone size, D gene, J gene, V gene, CDR3 DNA, CDR3 protein. A D gene is named only where the DNA matches it firmly. Clone size, where shown, is once, few, many, or a class for clones that have expanded.

clone_size: NA; d_call: NA; j_call: TRBJ1-2; v_call: TRBV7-2; cdr3_nt: TGTGCCAGCAGCTTGGCGGTGGCGGGACCCTATGGCTACACCTTC; cdr3_aa: CASSLAVAGPYGYTF
clone_size: NA; d_call: TRBD2; j_call: TRBJ2-5; v_call: TRBV28; cdr3_nt: TGTGCCAGCAGTTTGTATACTAGCGGGGGAGAGACCCAGTACTTC; cdr3_aa: CASSLYTSGGETQYF
clone_size: NA; d_call: NA; j_call: TRBJ2-5; v_call: TRBV30; cdr3_nt: TGTGCCTGGAGTAGTAGGCTCGGGGAGACCCAGTACTTC; cdr3_aa: CAWSSRLGETQYF
clone_size: NA; d_call: NA; j_call: TRBJ1-1; v_call: TRBV5-1; cdr3_nt: TGCGCCTGCGGCCTCGGAGGAGGGGCAACGGCTTTCTTT; cdr3_aa: CACGLGGGATAFF
clone_size: NA; d_call: TRBD1; j_call: TRBJ2-2; v_call: TRBV14; cdr3_nt: TGTGCCAGCAGCCCGGTGGAGGTCCGGGGGGACAGGGTGAGCGGGGAGCTGTTTTTT; cdr3_aa: CASSPVEVRGDRVSGELFF
clone_size: once; d_call: TRBD1; j_call: TRBJ1-5; v_call: TRBV9; cdr3_nt: TGTGCCAGCAGCGCGGGACAGGATAGCAATCAGCCCCAGCATTTT; cdr3_aa: CASSAGQDSNQPQHF
clone_size: NA; d_call: TRBD2; j_call: TRBJ2-2; v_call: TRBV5-6; cdr3_nt: TGTGCCAGCAGCCCCGGGACTAGCGGGGGGGGAAAGAACACCGGGGAGCTGTTTTTT; cdr3_aa: CASSPGTSGGGKNTGELFF
clone_size: NA; d_call: NA; j_call: TRBJ2-1; v_call: TRBV5-1; cdr3_nt: TGCGCCAGCACCCAAAGGGGGAACCCACGCGGTGTTGAGCAGTTCTTC; cdr3_aa: CASTQRGNPRGVEQFF
clone_size: once; d_call: TRBD2; j_call: TRBJ2-3; v_call: TRBV15; cdr3_nt: TGTGCCACCAGCACCTCACTAGCGGGGGGTGATACGCAGTATTTT; cdr3_aa: CATSTSLAGGDTQYF
clone_size: NA; d_call: NA; j_call: TRBJ2-1; v_call: TRBV27; cdr3_nt: TGTGCCAGCAGTCAAACTAACAATGAGCAGTTCTTC; cdr3_aa: CASSQTNNEQFF
clone_size: NA; d_call: NA; j_call: TRBJ1-2; v_call: TRBV18; cdr3_nt: TGTGCCAGCTCACCCGGACAGAGGAACTATGGCTACACCTTC; cdr3_aa: CASSPGQRNYGYTF
clone_size: NA; d_call: TRBD2; j_call: TRBJ2-1; v_call: TRBV10-1; cdr3_nt: TGCGCCAGCAGTGACTCGGGAGGGGGGGCCTACAATGAGCAGTTCTTC; cdr3_aa: CASSDSGGGAYNEQFF
clone_size: NA; d_call: TRBD1; j_call: TRBJ2-2; v_call: TRBV5-1; cdr3_nt: TGCGCCAGCAGCTTGGGACAGGGGGACGGGGAGCTGTTTTTT; cdr3_aa: CASSLGQGDGELFF
clone_size: NA; d_call: NA; j_call: TRBJ1-1; v_call: TRBV18; cdr3_nt: TGTGCCAGCTCACCGCCTGTGGGGGGGCCGGGGACTGAAGCTTTCTTT; cdr3_aa: CASSPPVGGPGTEAFF
clone_size: NA; d_call: TRBD2; j_call: TRBJ2-3; v_call: TRBV6-5; cdr3_nt: TGTGCCAGCAGTCCACTAGCGGGGGGGACAGATACGCAGTATTTT; cdr3_aa: CASSPLAGGTDTQYF
clone_size: NA; d_call: NA; j_call: TRBJ2-5; v_call: TRBV29-1; cdr3_nt: TGCAGCGTTGTACAGTCCCGGGGGGAGACCCAGTACTTC; cdr3_aa: CSVVQSRGETQYF
clone_size: NA; d_call: NA; j_call: TRBJ1-6; v_call: TRBV11-2; cdr3_nt: TGTGCCAGCAGCCCAGTCGGGTATTCCTATTCACCCCTCCACTTT; cdr3_aa: CASSPVGYSYSPLHF
clone_size: NA; d_call: NA; j_call: TRBJ2-2; v_call: TRBV7-2; cdr3_nt: TGTGCCAGCAGCTTAGCCGGGACTGAGAACACCGGGGAGCTGTTTTTT; cdr3_aa: CASSLAGTENTGELFF
clone_size: NA; d_call: NA; j_call: TRBJ2-7; v_call: TRBV2; cdr3_nt: TGTGCCAGCACCGCCGGTAGGGGGAGTGAGCAGTACTTC; cdr3_aa: CASTAGRGSEQYF
clone_size: NA; d_call: NA; j_call: TRBJ1-6; v_call: TRBV19; cdr3_nt: TGTGCCAGTAGTATTCAGGGGATGGCAAATTCACCCCTCCACTTT; cdr3_aa: CASSIQGMANSPLHF
clone_size: NA; d_call: NA; j_call: TRBJ1-5; v_call: TRBV9; cdr3_nt: TGTGCCAGCAGCAGCGACCCGGGGGGCAATCAGCCCCAGCATTTT; cdr3_aa: CASSSDPGGNQPQHF
clone_size: NA; d_call: NA; j_call: TRBJ1-2; v_call: TRBV4-1; cdr3_nt: TGCGCCAGCAGCCAAGATTCTTCGGCTAACTATGGCTACACCTTC; cdr3_aa: CASSQDSSANYGYTF
clone_size: once; d_call: TRBD1; j_call: TRBJ1-2; v_call: TRBV7-2; cdr3_nt: TGTGCCAGCAGTCCTAAGGGACAGGGCGTTTATGGCTACACCTTC; cdr3_aa: CASSPKGQGVYGYTF
clone_size: NA; d_call: NA; j_call: TRBJ2-3; v_call: TRBV7-3; cdr3_nt: TGTGCCAGCAGCTTAAGTGGCGGGGAGGCTAGAGATACGCAGTATTTT; cdr3_aa: CASSLSGGEARDTQYF
clone_size: once; d_call: TRBD1; j_call: TRBJ2-7; v_call: TRBV6-5; cdr3_nt: TGTGCCAGCAGCGTCTCGGGACAGACCTACGAGCAGTACTTC; cdr3_aa: CASSVSGQTYEQYF
clone_size: NA; d_call: NA; j_call: TRBJ1-3; v_call: TRBV6-5; cdr3_nt: TGTGCCAGCAGTTACTCGGGGCGAAACACCATATATTTT; cdr3_aa: CASSYSGRNTIYF
clone_size: NA; d_call: NA; j_call: TRBJ1-4; v_call: TRBV7-6; cdr3_nt: TGTGCCAGCAGCCGGGGGGGCTCTAGTGAAAAACTGTTTTTT; cdr3_aa: CASSRGGSSEKLFF
clone_size: NA; d_call: NA; j_call: TRBJ1-5; v_call: TRBV30; cdr3_nt: TGTGCCTGGAGTGTACATGACGGGAGCAATCAGCCCCAGCATTTT; cdr3_aa: CAWSVHDGSNQPQHF
clone_size: NA; d_call: TRBD2; j_call: TRBJ2-7; v_call: TRBV5-6; cdr3_nt: TGTGCCAGCAGCCCCCCTAGCGGGGGGGCGATAGTCTACGAGCAGTACTTC; cdr3_aa: CASSPPSGGAIVYEQYF
clone_size: NA; d_call: NA; j_call: TRBJ1-1; v_call: TRBV6-5; cdr3_nt: TGTGCCAGCACCCAGTGGGGGGACACTGAAGCTTTCTTT; cdr3_aa: CASTQWGDTEAFF
clone_size: NA; d_call: TRBD1; j_call: TRBJ2-7; v_call: TRBV25-1; cdr3_nt: TGTGCCAGCAGTGAACGCTGGGACAGCCACTCCTACGAGCAGTACTTC; cdr3_aa: CASSERWDSHSYEQYF
clone_size: NA; d_call: TRBD2; j_call: TRBJ2-1; v_call: TRBV29-1; cdr3_nt: TGCAGCGTTGACGGGGGGGCAAATGAGCAGTTCTTC; cdr3_aa: CSVDGGANEQFF
clone_size: NA; d_call: NA; j_call: TRBJ2-2; v_call: TRBV2; cdr3_nt: TGTGCCAGCAGACGGGGACATTCGAACACCGGGGAGCTGTTTTTT; cdr3_aa: CASRRGHSNTGELFF
clone_size: NA; d_call: NA; j_call: TRBJ2-7; v_call: TRBV25-1; cdr3_nt: TGTGCCAGCAGTGAAGGGCATAGCTCCTACGAGCAGTACTTC; cdr3_aa: CASSEGHSSYEQYF
clone_size: NA; d_call: NA; j_call: TRBJ2-2; v_call: TRBV5-1; cdr3_nt: TGCGCCAGCAGCTTGGCACAGGGTGGCGCCGGGGAGCTGTTTTTT; cdr3_aa: CASSLAQGGAGELFF
clone_size: NA; d_call: TRBD1; j_call: TRBJ1-6; v_call: TRBV6-5; cdr3_nt: TGTGCCAGCAGTTACTCACAGGGGGCTTCACCCCTCCACTTT; cdr3_aa: CASSYSQGASPLHF
clone_size: NA; d_call: NA; j_call: TRBJ1-1; v_call: TRBV4-1; cdr3_nt: TGCGCCAGCAGCCGAGTACTGAACACTGAAGCTTTCTTT; cdr3_aa: CASSRVLNTEAFF
clone_size: NA; d_call: NA; j_call: TRBJ1-2; v_call: TRBV11-2; cdr3_nt: TGTGCCAGCAGCCCCTTCTCGGCACAGCCTAACTATGGCTACACCTTC; cdr3_aa: CASSPFSAQPNYGYTF
clone_size: many; d_call: NA; j_call: TRBJ1-2; v_call: TRBV5-6; cdr3_nt: TGTGCCAGCAGCTCCGGAGGTAGCTATGGCTACACCTTC; cdr3_aa: CASSSGGSYGYTF
clone_size: NA; d_call: NA; j_call: TRBJ1-2; v_call: TRBV30; cdr3_nt: TGTGCCTGGGAACGGACACTTAACTATGGCTACACCTTC; cdr3_aa: CAWERTLNYGYTF
clone_size: NA; d_call: TRBD1; j_call: TRBJ1-2; v_call: TRBV19; cdr3_nt: TGTGCCAGTAGTCCCCAACAGGGGCTCGGTGGCTACACCTTC; cdr3_aa: CASSPQQGLGGYTF
clone_size: NA; d_call: TRBD1; j_call: TRBJ1-4; v_call: TRBV4-3; cdr3_nt: TGCGCCAGCAGCCAGGACAGGGGGAGTGAAAAACTGTTTTTT; cdr3_aa: CASSQDRGSEKLFF
clone_size: NA; d_call: TRBD1; j_call: TRBJ2-7; v_call: TRBV13; cdr3_nt: TGCGCCAGCAGCGCACCCGGGACAGGGACCTACGAGCAGTACTTC; cdr3_aa: CASSAPGTGTYEQYF
clone_size: NA; d_call: TRBD2; j_call: TRBJ2-3; v_call: TRBV6-4; cdr3_nt: TGTGCCAGCAGTGTTAGCGGGGGGGCCACAGATACGCAGTATTTT; cdr3_aa: CASSVSGGATDTQYF